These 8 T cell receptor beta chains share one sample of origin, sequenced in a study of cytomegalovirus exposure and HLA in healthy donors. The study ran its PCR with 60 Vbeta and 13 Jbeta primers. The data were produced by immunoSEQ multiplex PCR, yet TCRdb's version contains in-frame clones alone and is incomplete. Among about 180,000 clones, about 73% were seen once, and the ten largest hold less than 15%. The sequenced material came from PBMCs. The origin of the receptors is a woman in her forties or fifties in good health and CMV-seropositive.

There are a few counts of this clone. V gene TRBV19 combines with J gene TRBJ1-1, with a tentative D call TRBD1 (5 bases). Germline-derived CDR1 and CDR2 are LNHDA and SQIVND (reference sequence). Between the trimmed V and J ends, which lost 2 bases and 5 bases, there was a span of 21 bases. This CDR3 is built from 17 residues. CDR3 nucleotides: TGTGCCAGTAGTATATTAGTCCGGGGGTCCGAAGGAACTGAAGCTTTCTTT. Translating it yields CASSILVRGSEGTEAFF.

Here the CDR3 reads CASSLTGGFNSPLHF. DNA of the CDR3: TGTGCCAGCAGTCTGACAGGGGGATTTAATTCACCCCTCCACTTT. The chain links TRBV28 to TRBJ1-6, with 9 bases aligning to TRBD1. CDR1 is MDHEN and CDR2 is SYDVKM in the germline V gene. The CDR3 extends over 15 amino acids. J was trimmed by 6 bases and V by 5 bases; bases with no gene match: 5. Filled out from reference TRBV28 and TRBJ1-6, the complete variable domain reads DVKVTQSSRYLVKRTGEKVFLECVQDMDHENMFWYRQDPGLGLRLIYFSYDVKMKEKGDIPEGYSVSREKKERFSLILESASTNQTSMYLCASSLTGGFNSPLHFGNGTRLTVT.

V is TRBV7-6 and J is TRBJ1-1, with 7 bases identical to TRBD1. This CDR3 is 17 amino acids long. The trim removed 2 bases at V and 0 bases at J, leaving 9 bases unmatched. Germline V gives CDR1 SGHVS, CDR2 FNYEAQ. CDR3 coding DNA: TGTGCCAGCAGCTTAACAGGGACAGCGCCCATGAACACTGAAGCTTTCTTT. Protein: CASSLTGTAPMNTEAFF.

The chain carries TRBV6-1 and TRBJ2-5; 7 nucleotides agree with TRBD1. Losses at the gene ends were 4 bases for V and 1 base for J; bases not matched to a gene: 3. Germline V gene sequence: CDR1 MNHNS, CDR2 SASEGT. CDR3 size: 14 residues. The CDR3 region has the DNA TGTGCCAGCAGTGCCCGGGACAGCCAAGAGACCCAGTACTTC. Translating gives CASSARDSQETQYF.

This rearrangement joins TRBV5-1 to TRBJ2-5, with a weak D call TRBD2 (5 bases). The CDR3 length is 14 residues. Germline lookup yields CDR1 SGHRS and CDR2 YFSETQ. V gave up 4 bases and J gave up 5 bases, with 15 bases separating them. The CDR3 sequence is CASSPGSRVETQYF. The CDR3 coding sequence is TGCGCCAGCAGCCCGGGGTCCCGAGTGGAGACCCAGTACTTC.

The CDR3 loop is CASSPPGAGYGYTF. The CDR3 coding sequence is TGTGCCAGCAGCCCGCCAGGGGCCGGCTATGGCTACACCTTC. The V and J genes are TRBV7-9 and TRBJ1-2, with TRBD1 as a possible D gene (6 bases). The CDR3 spans 14 residues. Germline lookup yields CDR1 SEHNR and CDR2 FQNEAQ (reference sequence). Between the trimmed V and J ends, which lost 5 bases and 4 bases, there was a span of 14 bases. Drawing the rest from reference TRBV7-9 and TRBJ1-2, the complete variable domain is DTGVSQNPRHKITKRGQNVTFRCDPISEHNRLYWYRQTLGQGPEFLTYFQNEAQLEKSRLLSDRFSAERPKGSFSTLEIQRTEQGDSAMYLCASSPPGAGYGYTFGSGTRLTVV.

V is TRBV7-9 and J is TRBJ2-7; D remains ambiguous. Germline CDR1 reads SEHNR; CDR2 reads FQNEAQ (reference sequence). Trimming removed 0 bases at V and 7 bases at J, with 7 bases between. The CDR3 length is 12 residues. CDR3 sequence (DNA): TGTGCCAGCAGCTTAGCTGGGCCTGAGCAGTACTTC. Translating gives CASSLAGPEQYF.

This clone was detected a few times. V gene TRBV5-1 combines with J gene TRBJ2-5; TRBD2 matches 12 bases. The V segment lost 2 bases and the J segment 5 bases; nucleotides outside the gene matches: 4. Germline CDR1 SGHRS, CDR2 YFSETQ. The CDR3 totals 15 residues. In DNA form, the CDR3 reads TGCGCCAGCAGCTTAGGGACTAGCGGGTATGAGACCCAGTACTTC. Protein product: CASSLGTSGYETQYF.